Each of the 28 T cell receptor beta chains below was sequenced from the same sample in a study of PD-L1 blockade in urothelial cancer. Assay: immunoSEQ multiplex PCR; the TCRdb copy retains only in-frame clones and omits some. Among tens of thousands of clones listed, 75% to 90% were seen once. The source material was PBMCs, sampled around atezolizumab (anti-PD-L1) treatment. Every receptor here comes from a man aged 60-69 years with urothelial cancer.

In DNA form, the CDR3 reads TGTGCCATCAGTGGGAGTGGGGGGGGCAATGAGCAGTTCTTC. It yields the protein CAISGSGGGNEQFF. The chain joins TRBV10-3 to TRBJ2-1; 7 nucleotides line up with TRBD2. Germline CDR1 ENHRY, CDR2 SYGVKD. The CDR3 is 14 residues long. The ends lost 4 bases at V and 6 bases at J; junction bases unmatched: 6.

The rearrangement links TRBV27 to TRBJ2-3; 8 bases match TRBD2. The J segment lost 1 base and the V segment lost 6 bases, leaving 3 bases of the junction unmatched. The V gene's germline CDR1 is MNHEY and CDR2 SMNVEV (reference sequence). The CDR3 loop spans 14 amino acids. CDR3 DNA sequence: TGTGCCAGCAGAAGGCGGGAGGGCACAGATACGCAGTATTTT. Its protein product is CASRRREGTDTQYF.

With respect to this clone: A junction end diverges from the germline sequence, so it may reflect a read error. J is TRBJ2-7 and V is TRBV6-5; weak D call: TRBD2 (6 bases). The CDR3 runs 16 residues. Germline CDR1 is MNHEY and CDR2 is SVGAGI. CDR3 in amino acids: CASTYLGTGRWYEQYF. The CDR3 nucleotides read TGTGCCAGCACTTACCTCGGGACTGGAAGGTGGTACGAGCAGTACTTC.

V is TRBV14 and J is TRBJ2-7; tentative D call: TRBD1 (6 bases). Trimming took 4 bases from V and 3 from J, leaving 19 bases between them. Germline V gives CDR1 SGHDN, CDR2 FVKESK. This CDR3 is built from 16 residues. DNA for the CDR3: TGTGCCAGCAGCCCAAGTAGGAGACAGGCACTCTACGAGCAGTACTTC. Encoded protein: CASSPSRRQALYEQYF.

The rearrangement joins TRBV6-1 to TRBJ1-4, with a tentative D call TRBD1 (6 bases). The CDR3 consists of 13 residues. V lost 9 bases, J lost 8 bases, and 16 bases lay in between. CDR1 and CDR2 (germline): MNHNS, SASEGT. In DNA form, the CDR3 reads TGTGCCAGTACAGGGACCTCCGACGAAAAACTGTTTTTT. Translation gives CASTGTSDEKLFF.

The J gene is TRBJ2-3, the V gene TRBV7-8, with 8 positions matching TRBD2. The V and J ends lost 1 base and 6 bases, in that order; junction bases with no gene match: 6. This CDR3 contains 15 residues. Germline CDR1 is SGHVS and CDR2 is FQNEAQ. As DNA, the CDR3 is TGTGCCAGCAGCTTAGGCGGGGGGCTAGGGGATACGCAGTATTTT. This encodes CASSLGGGLGDTQYF.

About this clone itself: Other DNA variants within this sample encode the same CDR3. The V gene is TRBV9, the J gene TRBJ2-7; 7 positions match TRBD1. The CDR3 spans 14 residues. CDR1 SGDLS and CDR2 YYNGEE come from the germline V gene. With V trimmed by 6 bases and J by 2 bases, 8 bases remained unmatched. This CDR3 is CASIVGQGAYEQYF. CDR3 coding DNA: TGTGCCAGCATCGTGGGGCAGGGGGCCTACGAGCAGTACTTC.

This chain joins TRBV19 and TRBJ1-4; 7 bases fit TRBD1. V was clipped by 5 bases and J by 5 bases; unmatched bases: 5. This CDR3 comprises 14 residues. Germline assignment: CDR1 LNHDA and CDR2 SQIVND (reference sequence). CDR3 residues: CASSPGQRNEKLFF. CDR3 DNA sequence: TGTGCCAGTAGTCCGGGACAGAGGAATGAAAAACTGTTTTTT.

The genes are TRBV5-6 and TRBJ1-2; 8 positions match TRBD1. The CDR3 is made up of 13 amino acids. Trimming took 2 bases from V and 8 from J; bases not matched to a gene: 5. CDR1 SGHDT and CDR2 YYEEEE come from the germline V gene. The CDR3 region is CASSFTGGLGYTF. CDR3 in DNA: TGTGCCAGCAGCTTTACAGGGGGGTTAGGCTACACCTTC.

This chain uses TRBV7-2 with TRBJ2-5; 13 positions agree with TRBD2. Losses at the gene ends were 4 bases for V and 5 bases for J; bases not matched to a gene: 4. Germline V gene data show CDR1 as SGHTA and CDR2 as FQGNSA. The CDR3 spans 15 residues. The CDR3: CASSSGTSGIETQYF. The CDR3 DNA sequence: TGTGCCAGCAGCTCTGGGACTAGCGGGATTGAGACCCAGTACTTC. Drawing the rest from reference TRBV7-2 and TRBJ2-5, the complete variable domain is GAGVSQSPSNKVTEKGKDVELRCDPISGHTALYWYRQSLGQGLEFLIYFQGNSAPDKSGLPSDRFSAERTGGSVSTLTIQRTQQEDSAVYLCASSSGTSGIETQYFGPGTRLLVL.

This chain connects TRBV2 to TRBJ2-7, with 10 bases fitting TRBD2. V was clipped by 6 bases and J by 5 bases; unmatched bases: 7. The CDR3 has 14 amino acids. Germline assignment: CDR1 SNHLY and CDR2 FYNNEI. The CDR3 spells CASRGPSGSHEQYF. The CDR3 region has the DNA TGTGCCAGCAGGGGGCCTAGCGGGAGCCACGAGCAGTACTTC.

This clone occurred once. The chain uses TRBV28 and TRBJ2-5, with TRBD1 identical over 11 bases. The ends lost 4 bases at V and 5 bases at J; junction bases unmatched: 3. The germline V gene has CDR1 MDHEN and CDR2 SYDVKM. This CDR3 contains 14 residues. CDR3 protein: CASSSDRGRETQYF. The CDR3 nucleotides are TGTGCCAGCAGTTCGGACAGGGGGCGCGAGACCCAGTACTTC.

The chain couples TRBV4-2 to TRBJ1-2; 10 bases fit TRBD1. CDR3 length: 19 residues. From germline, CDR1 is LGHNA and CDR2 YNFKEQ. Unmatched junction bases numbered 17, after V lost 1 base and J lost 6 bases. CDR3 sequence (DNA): TGTGCCAGCAGCCAAGCCTTCGCCCGGGACAGGGGAGTGGCGGATGGCTACACCTTC. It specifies CASSQAFARDRGVADGYTF.

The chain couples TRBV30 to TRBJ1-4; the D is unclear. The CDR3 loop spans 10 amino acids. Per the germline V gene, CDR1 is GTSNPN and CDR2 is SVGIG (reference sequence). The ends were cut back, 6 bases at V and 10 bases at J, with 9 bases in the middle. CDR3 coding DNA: TGTGCCTGCAGACTTGGAAAACTGTTTTTT. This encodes CACRLGKLFF.

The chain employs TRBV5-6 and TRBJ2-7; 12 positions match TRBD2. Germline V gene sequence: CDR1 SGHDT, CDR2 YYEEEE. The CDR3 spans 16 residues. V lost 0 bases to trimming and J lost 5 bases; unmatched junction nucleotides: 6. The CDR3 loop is CASSLVGGLAGHEQYF. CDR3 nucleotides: TGTGCCAGCAGCTTGGTAGGCGGACTAGCGGGACACGAGCAGTACTTC.

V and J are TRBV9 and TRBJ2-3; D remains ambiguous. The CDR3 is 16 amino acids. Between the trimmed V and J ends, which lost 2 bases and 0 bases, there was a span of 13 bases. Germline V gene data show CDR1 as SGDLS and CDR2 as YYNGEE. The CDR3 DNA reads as TGTGCCAGCAGCGTTCGACAATTTACTAGCACAGATACGCAGTATTTT. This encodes CASSVRQFTSTDTQYF.

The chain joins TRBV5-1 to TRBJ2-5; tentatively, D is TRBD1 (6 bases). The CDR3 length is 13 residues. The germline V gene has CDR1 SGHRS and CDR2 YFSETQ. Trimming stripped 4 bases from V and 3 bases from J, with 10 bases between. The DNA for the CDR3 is TGCGCCAGCAGCATACACAGGGAAGAGACCCAGTACTTC. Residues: CASSIHREETQYF.

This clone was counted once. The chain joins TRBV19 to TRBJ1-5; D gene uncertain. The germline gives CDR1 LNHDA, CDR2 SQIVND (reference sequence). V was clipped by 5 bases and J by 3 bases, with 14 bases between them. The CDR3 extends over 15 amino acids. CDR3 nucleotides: TGTGCCAGTAGTCCCGACGGGGTCCTCAATCAGCCCCAGCATTTT. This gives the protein CASSPDGVLNQPQHF.

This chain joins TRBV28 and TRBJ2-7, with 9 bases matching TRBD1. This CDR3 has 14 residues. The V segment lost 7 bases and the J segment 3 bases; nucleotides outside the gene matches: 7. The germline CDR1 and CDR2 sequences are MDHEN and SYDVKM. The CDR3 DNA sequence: TGTGCCAGCACTATGACAGGGGGAGTCTACGAGCAGTACTTC. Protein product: CASTMTGGVYEQYF.

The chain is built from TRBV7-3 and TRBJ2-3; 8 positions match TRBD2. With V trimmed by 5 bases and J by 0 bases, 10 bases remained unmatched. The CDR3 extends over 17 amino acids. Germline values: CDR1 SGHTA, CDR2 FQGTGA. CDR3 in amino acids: CASSPNLSGTSTDTQYF. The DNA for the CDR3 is TGTGCCAGCAGCCCTAATCTTAGCGGGACAAGCACAGATACGCAGTATTTT. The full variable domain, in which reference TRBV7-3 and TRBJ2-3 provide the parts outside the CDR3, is GAGVSQTPSNKVTEKGKYVELRCDPISGHTALYWYRQSLGQGPEFLIYFQGTGAADDSGLPNDRFFAVRPEGSVSTLKIQRTERGDSAVYLCASSPNLSGTSTDTQYFGPGTRLTVL.

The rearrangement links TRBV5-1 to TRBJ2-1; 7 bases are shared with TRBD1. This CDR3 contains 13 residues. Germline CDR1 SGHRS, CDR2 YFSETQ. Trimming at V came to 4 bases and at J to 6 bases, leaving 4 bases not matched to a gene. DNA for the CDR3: TGCGCCAGCAGCCGACAGGGTCGCAATGAGCAGTTCTTC. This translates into CASSRQGRNEQFF.

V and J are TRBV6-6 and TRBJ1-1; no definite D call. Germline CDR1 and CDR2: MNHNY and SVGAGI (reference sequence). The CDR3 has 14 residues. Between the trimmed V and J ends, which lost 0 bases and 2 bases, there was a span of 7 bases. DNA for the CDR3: TGTGCCAGCAGTTACTCCAAACTAAACACTGAAGCTTTCTTT. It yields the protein CASSYSKLNTEAFF.

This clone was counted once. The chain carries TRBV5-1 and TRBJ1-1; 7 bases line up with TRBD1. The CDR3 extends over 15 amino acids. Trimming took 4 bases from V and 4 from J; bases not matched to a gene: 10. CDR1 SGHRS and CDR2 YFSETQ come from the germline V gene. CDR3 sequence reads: CASSPGGQVGTEAFF. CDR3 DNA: TGCGCCAGCAGCCCTGGAGGACAGGTTGGCACTGAAGCTTTCTTT.

Here the CDR3 reads CASSLELAGYSSSYEQYF. CDR3 nucleotides: TGTGCCAGCAGTTTAGAACTAGCGGGATATTCGAGTTCCTACGAGCAGTACTTC. The chain is built from TRBV28 and TRBJ2-7; TRBD2 matches 10 bases. Trimming took 2 bases from V and 1 from J; bases not matched to a gene: 11. CDR3 length: 18 residues. Germline CDR1 and CDR2: MDHEN and SYDVKM.

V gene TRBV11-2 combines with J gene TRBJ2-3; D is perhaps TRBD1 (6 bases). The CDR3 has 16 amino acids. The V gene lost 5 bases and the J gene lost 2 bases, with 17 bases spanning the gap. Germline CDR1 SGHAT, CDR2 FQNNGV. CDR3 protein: CASSTRGGKATDTQYF. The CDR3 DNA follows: TGTGCCAGCAGCACCAGGGGTGGAAAAGCCACAGATACGCAGTATTTT.

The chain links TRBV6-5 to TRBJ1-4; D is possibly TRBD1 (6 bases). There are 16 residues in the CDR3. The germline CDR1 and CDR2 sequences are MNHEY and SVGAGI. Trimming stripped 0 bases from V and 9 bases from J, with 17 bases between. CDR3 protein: CASSYSEQGRWKKLFF. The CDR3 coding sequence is TGTGCCAGCAGTTACTCAGAACAGGGAAGGTGGAAAAAACTGTTTTTT.

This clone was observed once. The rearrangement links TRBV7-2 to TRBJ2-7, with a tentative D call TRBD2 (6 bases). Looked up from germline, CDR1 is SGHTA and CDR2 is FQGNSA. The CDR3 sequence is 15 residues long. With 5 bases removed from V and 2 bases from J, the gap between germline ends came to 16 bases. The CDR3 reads CASSPRGSGTYEQYF. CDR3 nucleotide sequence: TGTGCCAGCAGCCCCCGGGGTAGCGGCACCTACGAGCAGTACTTC.

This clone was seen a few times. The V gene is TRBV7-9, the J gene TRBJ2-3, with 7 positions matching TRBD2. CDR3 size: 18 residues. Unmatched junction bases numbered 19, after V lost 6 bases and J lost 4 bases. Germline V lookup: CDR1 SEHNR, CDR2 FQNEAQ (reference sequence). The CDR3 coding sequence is TGTGCCAGCAGGCTAGAAGGGTATACAGGCGGGGGAGCAGATACGCAGTATTTT. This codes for CASRLEGYTGGGADTQYF.